This TCR beta chain was recorded in a study of T-cell reconstitution after alpha-beta-depleted transplantation in children. This clonotype was counted many times. The target antigen is unknown. This sample's TCRbeta library carried unique molecular identifier barcodes. TCRdb re-analysed the PCR reads in MiXCR, keeping a single row per CDR3 protein. The sample contains tens of thousands of distinct CDR3 sequences, about 5% of which appear only once. Whole-study results and caveats: The main origin of T-cell counts and diversity one year after transplant was newly produced T cells.

Germline CDR1 reads MDHEN; CDR2 reads SYDVKM. Trimming removed 3 bases from V and 3 bases from J, with 3 bases in between. The CDR3 runs to 11 residues. Sample: PBMCs, mostly from graft donor cells, taken 60 days after TCRalphabeta/CD19-depleted stem cell transplant. This sequence originates from a female patient between 2 and 15 years old who had a stem cell transplant for aplastic anemia, so the T cells may come from the graft donor. The V gene is TRBV28, the J gene TRBJ2-7; D call uncertain. DNA of the CDR3: TGTGCCAGCAGTTTCCGCTACGAGCAGTACTTC. Its protein is CASSFRYEQYF.